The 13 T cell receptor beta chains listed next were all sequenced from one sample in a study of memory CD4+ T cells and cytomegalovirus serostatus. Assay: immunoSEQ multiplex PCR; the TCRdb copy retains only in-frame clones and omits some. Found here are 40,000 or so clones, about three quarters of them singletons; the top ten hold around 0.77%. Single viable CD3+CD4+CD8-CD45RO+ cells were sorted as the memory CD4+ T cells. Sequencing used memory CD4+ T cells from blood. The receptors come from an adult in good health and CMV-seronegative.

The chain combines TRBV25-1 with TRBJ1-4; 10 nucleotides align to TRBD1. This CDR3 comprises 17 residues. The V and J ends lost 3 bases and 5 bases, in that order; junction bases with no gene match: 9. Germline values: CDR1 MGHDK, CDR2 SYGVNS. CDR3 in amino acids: CASSDPPGQGKNEKLFF. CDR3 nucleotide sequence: TGTGCCAGCAGTGATCCCCCGGGACAGGGGAAGAATGAAAAACTGTTTTTT.

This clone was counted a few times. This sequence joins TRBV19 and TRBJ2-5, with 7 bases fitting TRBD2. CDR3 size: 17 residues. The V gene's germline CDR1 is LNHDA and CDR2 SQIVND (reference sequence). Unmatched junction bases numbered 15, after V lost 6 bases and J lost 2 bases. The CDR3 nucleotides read TGTGCCAGTAGGGAAGGGACGGGACTAAGATTTCAAGAGACCCAGTACTTC. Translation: CASREGTGLRFQETQYF.

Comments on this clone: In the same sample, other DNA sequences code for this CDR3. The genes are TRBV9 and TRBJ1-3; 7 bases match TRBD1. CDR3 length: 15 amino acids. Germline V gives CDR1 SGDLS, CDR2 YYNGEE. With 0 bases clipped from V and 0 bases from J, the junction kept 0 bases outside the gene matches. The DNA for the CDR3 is TGTGCCAGCAGCGTAGGGACAGGCTCTGGAAACACCATATATTTT. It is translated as CASSVGTGSGNTIYF.

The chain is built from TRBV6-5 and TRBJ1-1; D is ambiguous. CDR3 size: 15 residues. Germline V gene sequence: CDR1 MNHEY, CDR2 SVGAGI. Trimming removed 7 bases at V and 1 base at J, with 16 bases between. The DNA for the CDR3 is TGTGCCAGCAAAATACAGTGGTCGTCGAACACTGAAGCTTTCTTT. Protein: CASKIQWSSNTEAFF.

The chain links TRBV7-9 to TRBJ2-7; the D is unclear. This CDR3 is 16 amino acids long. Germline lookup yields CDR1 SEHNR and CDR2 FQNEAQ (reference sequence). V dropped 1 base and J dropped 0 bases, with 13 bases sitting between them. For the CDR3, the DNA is TGTGCCAGCAGCTTAGGCTCCTTGGGGTCCTCCTACGAGCAGTACTTC. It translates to CASSLGSLGSSYEQYF.

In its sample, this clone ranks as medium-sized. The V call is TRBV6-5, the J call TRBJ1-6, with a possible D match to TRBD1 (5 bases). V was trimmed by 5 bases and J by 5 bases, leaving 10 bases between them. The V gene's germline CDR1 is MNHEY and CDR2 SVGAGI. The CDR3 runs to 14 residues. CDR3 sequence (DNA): TGTGCCAGCAGTGGCCGGACAAATAATTCACCCCTCCACTTT. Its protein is CASSGRTNNSPLHF.

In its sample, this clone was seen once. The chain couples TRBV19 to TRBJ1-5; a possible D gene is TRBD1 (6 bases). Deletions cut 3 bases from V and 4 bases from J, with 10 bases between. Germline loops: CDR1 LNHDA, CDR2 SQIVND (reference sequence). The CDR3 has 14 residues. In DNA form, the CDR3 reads TGTGCCAGTAGTATGGGACATAGAAATCAGCCCCAGCATTTT. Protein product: CASSMGHRNQPQHF.

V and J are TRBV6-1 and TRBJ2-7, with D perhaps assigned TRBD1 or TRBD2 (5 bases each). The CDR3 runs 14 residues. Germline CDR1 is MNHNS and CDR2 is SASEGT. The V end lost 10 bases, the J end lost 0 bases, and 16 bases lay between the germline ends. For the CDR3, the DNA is TGTGCCACAGAAGAACCGGGGCACTCCTACGAGCAGTACTTC. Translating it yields CATEEPGHSYEQYF.

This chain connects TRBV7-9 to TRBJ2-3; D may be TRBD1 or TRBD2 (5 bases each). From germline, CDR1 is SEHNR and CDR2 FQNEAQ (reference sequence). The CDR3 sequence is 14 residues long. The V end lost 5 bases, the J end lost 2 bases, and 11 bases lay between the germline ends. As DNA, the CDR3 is TGTGCCAGCAGCCACCGGGACGCCACAGATACGCAGTATTTT. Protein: CASSHRDATDTQYF.

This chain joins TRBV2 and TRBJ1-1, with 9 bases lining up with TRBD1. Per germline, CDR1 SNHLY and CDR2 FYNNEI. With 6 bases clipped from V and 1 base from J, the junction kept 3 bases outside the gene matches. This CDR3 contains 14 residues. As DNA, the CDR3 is TGTGCCAGCAGAGAGGACAGGGGGAACACTGAAGCTTTCTTT. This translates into CASREDRGNTEAFF.

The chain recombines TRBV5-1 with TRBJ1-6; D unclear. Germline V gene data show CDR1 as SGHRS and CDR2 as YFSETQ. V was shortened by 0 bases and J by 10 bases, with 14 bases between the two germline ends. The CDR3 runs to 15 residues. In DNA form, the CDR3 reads TGCGCCAGCAGCTTGGACAGCCTTTCAGGATCACCCCTCCACTTT. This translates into CASSLDSLSGSPLHF.

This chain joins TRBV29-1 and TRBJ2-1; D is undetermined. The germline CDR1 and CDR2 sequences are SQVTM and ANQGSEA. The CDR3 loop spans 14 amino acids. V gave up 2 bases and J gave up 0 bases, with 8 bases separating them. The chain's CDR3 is CSVEPVDSYNEQFF. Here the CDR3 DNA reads TGCAGCGTTGAACCGGTAGACTCCTACAATGAGCAGTTCTTC.

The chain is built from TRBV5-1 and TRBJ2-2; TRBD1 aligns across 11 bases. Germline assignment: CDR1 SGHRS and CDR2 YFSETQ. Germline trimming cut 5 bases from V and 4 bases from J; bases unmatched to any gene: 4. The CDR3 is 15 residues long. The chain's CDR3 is CASRPGTGGTGELFF. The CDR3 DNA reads TGCGCCAGCAGACCCGGGACAGGGGGCACCGGGGAGCTGTTTTTT.